Each of the 27 T cell receptor beta chains below was sequenced from the same sample in a study of cytomegalovirus exposure and HLA in healthy donors. Amplification used 60 Vbeta primers and 13 Jbeta primers. Clones were read by immunoSEQ multiplex PCR, and TCRdb kept only the in-frame ones, dropping some. The sample lists approximately 270,000 clones; about 80% were seen once. The sequencing sample was made of PBMCs. The source of these receptors is a girl aged 2 to 9 in good health and CMV-seronegative.

Regarding this clone: A read error is likely, as this CDR3 ends without the conserved phenylalanine or tryptophan. The chain uses TRBV28 and TRBJ2-7; the D gene is possibly TRBD1 (6 bases). The CDR3 is made up of 13 amino acids. V was pared by 6 bases and J by 4 bases, with 13 bases between. Germline CDR1 MDHEN, CDR2 SYDVKM. For the CDR3, the DNA is TGTGCCAGCAGACCAGGACAGAAGTACGAGCAGTACTCC. Protein sequence: CASRPGQKYEQYS.

This chain joins TRBV6-1 and TRBJ2-6; TRBD2 is a possible D gene (6 bases). The V and J ends lost 3 bases and 4 bases respectively, with 10 bases between them. In germline, CDR1 is MNHNS, CDR2 SASEGT. This CDR3 contains 15 residues. CDR3 sequence reads: CASSEGGFGANVLTF. In DNA, the CDR3 is TGTGCCAGCAGTGAGGGGGGTTTCGGGGCCAACGTCCTGACTTTC.

This chain uses TRBV7-6 with TRBJ2-7; 12 nucleotides match TRBD2. This CDR3 is 16 amino acids long. Germline CDR1 and CDR2: SGHVS and FNYEAQ. V lost 5 bases, J lost 3 bases, and 8 bases stayed unmatched. In nucleotides, the CDR3 is TGTGCCAGCAGCAAGACTAGCGGGAGTTACGGCTACGAGCAGTACTTC. Translating it yields CASSKTSGSYGYEQYF. Based on the CDR3 plus reference TRBV7-6 and TRBJ2-7, the full variable domain is GAGVSQSPRYKVTKRGQDVALRCDPISGHVSLYWYRQALGQGPEFLTYFNYEAQQDKSGLPNDRFSAERPEGSISTLTIQRTEQRDSAMYRCASSKTSGSYGYEQYFGPGTRLTVT.

This clone was observed a few times. CDR3 DNA sequence: TGTGCCAGCAGCCGAGCGGGGGGGAGCACAGATACGCAGTATTTT. Protein sequence: CASSRAGGSTDTQYF. This chain connects TRBV6-5 to TRBJ2-3, with TRBD2 matching 10 bases. The germline V gene has CDR1 MNHEY and CDR2 SVGAGI. V dropped 6 bases and J dropped 0; count of bases not matched to a gene: 3. The CDR3 totals 15 residues.

This clone has just a few counts. The J gene is TRBJ1-5, the V gene TRBV28; 8 bases map to TRBD1. The CDR3 totals 14 residues. In germline, CDR1 is MDHEN, CDR2 SYDVKM. Unmatched junction bases numbered 3, after V lost 6 bases and J lost 2 bases. The CDR3 DNA sequence: TGTGCCAGCAGAGGACAGGGTGGCAATCAGCCCCAGCATTTT. Translating it yields CASRGQGGNQPQHF.

In the case of this clone: The sample contains more than one DNA sequence encoding this CDR3. The rearrangement uses TRBV9 and TRBJ2-2; the D gene is possibly TRBD2 (6 bases). Germline values: CDR1 SGDLS, CDR2 YYNGEE. CDR3 size: 13 residues. V was cut by 3 bases and J by 6 bases, with 9 bases left in between. CDR3 DNA: TGTGCCAGCAGCGCAGGCGGGGCCGGGGAGCTGTTTTTT. Translated: CASSAGGAGELFF.

This chain uses TRBV6-6 with TRBJ1-5, with D unclear. This CDR3 spans 15 amino acids. Trimming removed 4 bases from V and 0 bases from J, with 10 bases in between. Germline lookup yields CDR1 MNHNY and CDR2 SVGAGI (reference sequence). The CDR3 here is CASSLAGGSNQPQHF. The DNA of the CDR3 is TGTGCCAGCAGTTTGGCGGGAGGTAGCAATCAGCCCCAGCATTTT.

The chain has TRBV7-2 and TRBJ1-2; D is uncertain. This CDR3 contains 14 residues. Trimming took off 2 bases at V and 6 bases at J, with 13 bases between the two ends. CDR1 and CDR2 (germline): SGHTA, FQGNSA. CDR3 region: CASSLSRGRNGYTF. CDR3 in DNA: TGTGCCAGCAGCTTATCCCGGGGAAGAAATGGCTACACCTTC.

The chain links TRBV11-2 to TRBJ2-7, with 8 bases aligning to TRBD1. The length of the CDR3 is 16 residues. Germline assignment: CDR1 SGHAT and CDR2 FQNNGV. Trimming took 4 bases from V and 3 from J; bases not matched to a gene: 11. In DNA form, the CDR3 reads TGTGCCAGCAGCTCCCGACAGGGGCTAGGAAACTACGAGCAGTACTTC. Its protein is CASSSRQGLGNYEQYF.

The rearrangement joins TRBV27 to TRBJ2-6; D not certain. Germline-derived CDR1 and CDR2 are MNHEY and SMNVEV (reference sequence). V lost 7 bases, J lost 3 bases, and 13 bases lay in between. The CDR3 has 15 amino acids. In DNA, the CDR3 is TGTGCCAGCACACGGGTTCCGGATGGGGCCAACGTCCTGACTTTC. Protein: CASTRVPDGANVLTF.

The chain combines TRBV23-1 with TRBJ1-5; TRBD1 is a possible D gene (6 bases). TRBV23-1 falls under the ORF class, with uncertain function. The length of the CDR3 is 16 residues. Trimming took 1 base from V and 5 from J, leaving 15 bases between them. The CDR3 sequence: CASSQCPDRGYQPQHF. CDR3 coding DNA: TGCGCCAGCAGTCAATGCCCGGACAGAGGCTATCAGCCCCAGCATTTT.

This rearrangement joins TRBV28 to TRBJ2-2; 7 bases are shared with TRBD2. CDR3 length: 16 residues. Germline trimming cut 8 bases from V and 6 bases from J; bases unmatched to any gene: 15. Germline V gene data show CDR1 as MDHEN and CDR2 as SYDVKM. The CDR3, as DNA: TGTGCCAGCTCTCCTTGGGGGGAGGGCTTTGCCGGGGAGCTGTTTTTT. This sequence encodes CASSPWGEGFAGELFF.

The CDR3 nucleotides are TGCGCCAGCAGCTCGACAACCACAGGGGATTCACCCCTCCACTTT. Protein: CASSSTTTGDSPLHF. This chain joins TRBV5-1 and TRBJ1-6; 7 bases align to TRBD1. V lost 3 bases, J lost 8 bases, and 8 bases stayed unmatched. This CDR3 has 15 amino acids. Germline CDR1 is SGHRS and CDR2 is YFSETQ.

This clone was recorded once. The V and J genes are TRBV9 and TRBJ1-1, with D uncertain. CDR3 length equals 13 residues. Germline CDR1 is SGDLS and CDR2 is YYNGEE. V shed 2 bases and J shed 4 bases, with 9 bases lying between them. In DNA, the CDR3 is TGTGCCAGCAGCGTTTCGGGGAGCACTGAAGCTTTCTTT. Translating gives CASSVSGSTEAFF. Full variable domain (remainder filled in from reference TRBV9 and TRBJ1-1): DSGVTQTPKHLITATGQRVTLRCSPRSGDLSVYWYQQSLDQGLQFLIQYYNGEERAKGNILERFSAQQFPDLHSELNLSSLELGDSALYFCASSVSGSTEAFFGQGTRLTVV.

The chain links TRBV4-1 to TRBJ2-7, with D tentatively TRBD1 (5 bases). V lost 0 bases and J 2 bases, leaving 14 bases between the germline ends. In germline, CDR1 is MGHRA, CDR2 YSYEKL. The CDR3 extends over 16 amino acids. This chain's CDR3 is CASSQDRGHRAYEQYF. In DNA form, the CDR3 reads TGCGCCAGCAGCCAAGATAGGGGTCACAGAGCCTACGAGCAGTACTTC.

The V call is TRBV19, the J call TRBJ2-7; the D is unclear. Germline V lookup: CDR1 LNHDA, CDR2 SQIVND (reference sequence). V was clipped by 4 bases and J by 7 bases, with 14 bases between them. The CDR3 runs to 13 residues. CDR3 region: CASSRSPPREQYF. Written as DNA, the CDR3 is TGTGCCAGTAGTAGGTCCCCCCCGCGAGAGCAGTACTTC. The variable domain in full, completed from reference TRBV19 and TRBJ2-7, reads DGGITQSPKYLFRKEGQNVTLSCEQNLNHDAMYWYRQDPGQGLRLIYYSQIVNDFQKGDIAEGYSVSREKKESFPLTVTSAQKNPTAFYLCASSRSPPREQYFGPGTRLTVT.

This chain connects TRBV5-1 to TRBJ1-3; D not resolved. Germline lookup yields CDR1 SGHRS and CDR2 YFSETQ. The CDR3 spans 14 residues. Trimming pared 4 bases from V and 3 bases from J, leaving 11 bases between. The CDR3 DNA reads as TGCGCCAGCAGCGCCGGTAGAGGTGGAAACACCATATATTTT. The encoded protein is CASSAGRGGNTIYF.

In the case of this clone: The sample carries other DNA sequences with the same CDR3. V usage is TRBV10-3 and J usage is TRBJ2-5, with D uncertain. Germline V gene sequence: CDR1 ENHRY, CDR2 SYGVKD. Trimming stripped 0 bases from V and 7 bases from J, with 15 bases between. CDR3 length equals 15 residues. The CDR3 sequence is CAISESLLTGRTQYF. The CDR3 DNA follows: TGTGCCATCAGTGAGTCGCTACTTACTGGTAGGACCCAGTACTTC.

V gene TRBV7-9 combines with J gene TRBJ2-1; unclear D gene. V lost 1 base, J lost 6 bases, and 13 bases lay in between. The CDR3 sequence is 15 residues long. Germline CDR1 reads SEHNR; CDR2 reads FQNEAQ (reference sequence). This CDR3 is CASSLVSLAPNEQFF. In nucleotides, the CDR3 is TGTGCCAGCAGCTTAGTCTCCTTAGCCCCCAATGAGCAGTTCTTC. Full variable domain (outside the CDR3, taken from reference TRBV7-9 and TRBJ2-1): DTGVSQNPRHKITKRGQNVTFRCDPISEHNRLYWYRQTLGQGPEFLTYFQNEAQLEKSRLLSDRFSAERPKGSFSTLEIQRTEQGDSAMYLCASSLVSLAPNEQFFGPGTRLTVL.

The chain employs TRBV5-1 and TRBJ1-4, with TRBD1 as a possible D gene (6 bases). Trimming took off 4 bases at V and 8 bases at J, with 18 bases between the two ends. The CDR3 is 15 residues long. CDR1 SGHRS and CDR2 YFSETQ come from the germline V gene. The CDR3 region is CASSLSPWQGEKLFF. The CDR3, as DNA: TGCGCCAGCAGCCTGTCCCCGTGGCAGGGGGAAAAACTGTTTTTT.

The sample holds one count of this clone. J is TRBJ1-1 and V is TRBV9, with TRBD1 matching over 10 bases. The V and J ends lost 5 bases and 3 bases, in that order; junction bases with no gene match: 7. CDR1 is SGDLS, CDR2 YYNGEE, per germline. The CDR3 runs to 15 residues. In DNA, the CDR3 is TGTGCCAGCAGTAGGGTAGGGACAGGGGACACTGAAGCTTTCTTT. Translation: CASSRVGTGDTEAFF.

The V and J genes are TRBV6-4 and TRBJ2-1, with a possible D match to TRBD1 (5 bases). Trimming cost V 5 bases and J 0 bases, with 14 bases left between them. This CDR3 is 16 amino acids long. Germline loops: CDR1 MRHNA, CDR2 SNTAGT. The CDR3 region is CASSPSGRVSYNEQFF. The CDR3 DNA is TGTGCCAGCAGTCCGAGTGGCAGGGTCTCCTACAATGAGCAGTTCTTC.

V and J are TRBV28 and TRBJ1-6; no clear D gene. The CDR3 totals 16 residues. Germline loops: CDR1 MDHEN, CDR2 SYDVKM. Deletions cut 3 bases from V and 7 bases from J, with 16 bases between. The chain's CDR3 is CASSLWGGTYNSPLHF. DNA for the CDR3: TGTGCCAGCAGTTTGTGGGGAGGCACGTACAATTCACCCCTCCACTTT.

The chain combines TRBV6-1 with TRBJ2-7, with 8 bases that match TRBD2. CDR1 and CDR2 from the germline V gene are MNHNS and SASEGT. Trimming removed 6 bases from V and 2 bases from J; junction bases left unmatched: 9. The CDR3 sequence is 15 residues long. Written as DNA, the CDR3 is TGTGCCAGCAGCCCGACACGGGGGGGTACCTACGAGCAGTACTTC. This codes for CASSPTRGGTYEQYF.

This clone was seen a few times. The chain employs TRBV6-6 and TRBJ2-3; D is undetermined. Germline CDR1 and CDR2: MNHNY and SVGAGI (reference sequence). Trimming shortened V by 7 bases and J by 5 bases, and 13 bases separated the two germline ends. The CDR3 contains 13 residues. CDR3: CASMVGDGDTQYF. CDR3 nucleotides: TGTGCCAGCATGGTAGGAGATGGAGATACGCAGTATTTT.

The rearrangement links TRBV7-3 to TRBJ2-2, with TRBD1 matching over 7 bases. Germline lookup yields CDR1 SGHTA and CDR2 FQGTGA. CDR3 size: 19 residues. J was trimmed by 4 bases and V by 1 base; bases with no gene match: 15. The CDR3 spells CASSLKLGVKGARTGELFF. The CDR3 DNA follows: TGTGCCAGCAGCTTAAAGTTGGGGGTAAAGGGGGCGCGCACCGGGGAGCTGTTTTTT. Full variable domain (outside the CDR3, taken from reference TRBV7-3 and TRBJ2-2): GAGVSQTPSNKVTEKGKYVELRCDPISGHTALYWYRQSLGQGPEFLIYFQGTGAADDSGLPNDRFFAVRPEGSVSTLKIQRTERGDSAVYLCASSLKLGVKGARTGELFFGEGSRLTVL.

This chain links TRBV7-9 with TRBJ2-3; TRBD1 matches at 8 bases. After removal of 4 bases from V and 6 bases from J, the junction contained 6 bases not matched to a gene. Germline lookup yields CDR1 SEHNR and CDR2 FQNEAQ (reference sequence). There are 14 residues in the CDR3. The CDR3 DNA reads TGTGCCAGCAGCTCAACAGGGGGATCGGATACGCAGTATTTT. It codes for CASSSTGGSDTQYF.